A single sample is the source of the 7 T cell receptor beta chains below, sequenced in a study of OX40 agonist ivuxolimab in advanced cancers. Sequencing was performed with immunoSEQ multiplex PCR; in TCRdb, only in-frame clones are kept and a portion is missing. The sample contains about 20,000 clones, 86% of which appear only once. This specimen consisted of CD4+ or CD8+ T cells sorted from blood, obtained in a trial of the OX40 agonist ivuxolimab. These receptors originate from an adult with an advanced solid tumor such as melanoma, head and neck, liver or kidney cancer.

By share, this clone counts as medium-sized. This chain joins TRBV7-6 and TRBJ2-1, with TRBD2 matching 13 bases. This CDR3 region has 17 residues. Trimming took 5 bases from V and 7 from J; bases not matched to a gene: 11. CDR1 SGHVS and CDR2 FNYEAQ come from the germline V gene. The CDR3 nucleotides are TGTGCCAGCAGCCCATGGACTAGCGGGAGTAACGTAAATGAGCAGTTCTTC. Residues: CASSPWTSGSNVNEQFF.

This chain links TRBV6-5 with TRBJ1-4; a weak D match, TRBD1 (6 bases). The CDR3 totals 14 residues. The V and J ends lost 5 bases and 4 bases respectively, with 11 bases between them. CDR1 is MNHEY and CDR2 is SVGAGI in the germline V gene. DNA for the CDR3: TGTGCCAGCAGTCTTGACAGGATTAATGAAAAACTGTTTTTT. Its protein product is CASSLDRINEKLFF.

This chain uses TRBV19 with TRBJ2-3, with 7 bases lining up with TRBD1. V was clipped by 7 bases and J by 0 bases; unmatched bases: 19. This CDR3 comprises 19 residues. Germline V lookup: CDR1 LNHDA, CDR2 SQIVND (reference sequence). CDR3 region: CASTALVLDHRGSTDTQYF. CDR3 sequence (DNA): TGTGCCAGTACAGCCCTCGTATTAGATCACAGGGGAAGCACAGATACGCAGTATTTT.

The chain has TRBV5-1 and TRBJ2-3; the D is unclear. CDR1 and CDR2 from the germline V gene are SGHRS and YFSETQ. This CDR3 contains 14 residues. V was pared by 0 bases and J by 2 bases, with 7 bases between. The CDR3 loop is CASSLEVITDTQYF. The CDR3 region has the DNA TGCGCCAGCAGCTTGGAGGTAATCACAGATACGCAGTATTTT.

This sequence joins TRBV27 and TRBJ1-1; maybe TRBD1 (5 bases). The CDR3 sequence is 12 residues long. The ends were cut back, 5 bases at V and 5 bases at J, with 9 bases in the middle. Per the germline V gene, CDR1 is MNHEY and CDR2 is SMNVEV (reference sequence). The CDR3 loop reads CASSRGGTEAFF. In DNA form, the CDR3 reads TGTGCCAGCAGTCGGGGGGGAACTGAAGCTTTCTTT.

This chain connects TRBV10-1 to TRBJ2-7; D is uncertain. The CDR3 is 13 amino acids. Germline V gene sequence: CDR1 WNHNN, CDR2 SYGVQD (reference sequence). V lost 0 bases, J lost 0 bases, and 3 bases lay in between. CDR3 sequence: CASSESHSYEQYF. Here the CDR3 DNA reads TGCGCCAGCAGTGAGTCCCACTCCTACGAGCAGTACTTC.

In nucleotides, the CDR3 is TGTGCCAGCAGCTTGTACACGACAGGGGGTACCTACGAGCAGTACTTC. It specifies CASSLYTTGGTYEQYF. The gene calls are TRBV5-5 and TRBJ2-7; 9 bases agree with TRBD1. The ends lost 1 base at V and 2 bases at J; junction bases unmatched: 7. CDR3 length equals 16 residues. Germline V gives CDR1 SGHKS, CDR2 YYEKEE (reference sequence).